Listed below are T cell receptor beta chains from one sample, sequenced in a study of blood T cells in healthy people across ages. In TCRdb, the 5' RACE reads were re-called with MiXCR into one record per CDR3 protein. This table has roughly 830,000 distinct CDR3 sequences, around 62% appearing once. Input material: blood. The receptors come from a man aged 25 to 40 in good health. Each CDR3 is given with its conserved first and last residue. D genes are given only for firm matches. Rows may omit the clone size; those that give it use once, few, many or a size class.

- TRBJ2-1 TRBV6-2/TRBV6-3 TRBD2 TGTGCCAGCAGTTACTGTGGTAGCGGGGGCAATGAGCAGTTCTTC CASSYCGSGGNEQFF
once TRBJ2-1 TRBV4-3 - TGCGCCAGCAGCCAAGGTCGGCTGAGCTCCTACAATGAGCAGTTCTTC CASSQGRLSSYNEQFF
- TRBJ2-7 TRBV7-7 - TGTGCCAGCAGCTTAGCCGGCAGGGCTCGCCACGAGCAGTACTTC CASSLAGRARHEQYF
- TRBJ2-7 TRBV7-2 - TGTGCCAGCAGCTTCATAGACTACGAGCAGTACTTC CASSFIDYEQYF
few TRBJ1-5 TRBV9 - TGTGCCAGCAGCGTAGTCATGTGCCAAAGACCTGACAGCTCCCTTCAGCCCCAGCATTTT CASSVVMCQRPDSSLQPQHF
- TRBJ2-3 TRBV15 TRBD2 TGTGCCACCAGCAGAGGGCGACTAGCGGGGGGCCTTAAACGACTTATGGGCACAGATACGCAGTATTTT CATSRGRLAGGLKRLMGTDTQYF
few TRBJ1-4 TRBV7-2 - TGTGCCAGCAGCTTGGGGGGGTCTAATGAAAAACTGTTTTTT CASSLGGSNEKLFF
- TRBJ2-3 TRBV20-1 TRBD2 TGCAGTGCTCCCGGGGGTAGCGGGGCAGATACGCAGTATTTT CSAPGGSGADTQYF
once TRBJ1-4 TRBV7-6 TRBD1 TGTGCCAGCAGCCCAACGGGACAGGGGGTTACTAATGAAAAACTGTTTTTT CASSPTGQGVTNEKLFF
few TRBJ2-1 TRBV29-1 - TGCAGCGTTGACGAGACGACAGGTCGGTATGAGCAGTTCTTC CSVDETTGRYEQFF
- TRBJ2-1 TRBV7-3 TRBD1 TGTGCCAGCTCCTCTTCCACAGGGGGTGAGCAGTTCTTC CASSSSTGGEQFF
- TRBJ1-6 TRBV28 - TGTGCCAGCCACCTCTCCTATAATTCACCCCTCCACTTT CASHLSYNSPLHF
once TRBJ2-7 TRBV7-2 TRBD2 TGTGCCAGCAGGGGTCTAGCGGACCCCCACGAGCAGTACTTC CASRGLADPHEQYF
- TRBJ2-4 TRBV7-2 TRBD1 TGTGCCAGCAGCTTATCCGGGACAGGGGGGGCTCAGTACTTC CASSLSGTGGAQYF
once TRBJ2-1 TRBV28 - TGTGCCAGCAGTTTACACGGGACAAAGGACAATGAGCAGTTCTTC CASSLHGTKDNEQFF
many TRBJ2-1 TRBV3-1 TRBD2 TGTGCCAGCAGCCAAGATAGGTTCGGGGGGAATGAGCAGTTCTTC CASSQDRFGGNEQFF
few TRBJ1-6 TRBV7-9 - TGTGCCAGCAGCTTAGGGGACGGGCAGTACTCCTATAATTCACCCCTCCACTTT CASSLGDGQYSYNSPLHF
- TRBJ2-4 TRBV20-1 TRBD2 TGCAGTGCTAGCTTACCGGGACTAGCTTCTAAAAACATTCAGTACTTC CSASLPGLASKNIQYF
- TRBJ2-3 TRBV2 - TGTGCCAGCAGTGAAGCGGGTCGTACGCAGTATTTT CASSEAGRTQYF
- TRBJ2-7 TRBV27 - TGTGCCAGCAGTCCTAGGGTGGGGTACGAGCAGTACTTC CASSPRVGYEQYF
- TRBJ2-7 TRBV7-9 TRBD1 TGTGCCAGCAGCTCGTCCCGGGACAGGGACCACGAGCAGTACTTC CASSSSRDRDHEQYF
few TRBJ2-5 TRBV29-1 - TGCAGTGGAGTGGGGGGGGCATTCAGGGAGACCCAGTACTTC CSGVGGAFRETQYF
few TRBJ2-5 TRBV12-3/TRBV12-4 - TGTGCCAGCAGTTTTGAAGGGGCCCAAGAGACCCAGTACTTC CASSFEGAQETQYF
- TRBJ1-2 TRBV7-8 TRBD1 TGTGCCAGCAGCCCGGGACAGGGAGTCCCTTATGGCTACACCTTC CASSPGQGVPYGYTF
- TRBJ2-7 TRBV4-3 TRBD1 TGCGCCAGCAGCCAAGACAGGGGGCTCTCCTACGAGCAGTACTTC CASSQDRGLSYEQYF
few TRBJ1-2 TRBV27 TRBD1 TGTGCCAGCAGCTTAGGACAGGGGGAATTTTACGGCTACACCTTC CASSLGQGEFYGYTF
- TRBJ2-1 TRBV12-3/TRBV12-4 - TGTGCCAGCGACCGGGGACCGCCCCGGTTCTATGAGCAGTTCTTC CASDRGPPRFYEQFF
- TRBJ2-1 TRBV29-1 - TGCAGCGTTGAAGACCCAACAGAGAATGAGCAGTTCTTC CSVEDPTENEQFF
many TRBJ2-3 TRBV6-5 TRBD1 TGTGCCAGCAGGCGCACAAGGACAGGGAGGATGGATACGCAGTATTTT CASRRTRTGRMDTQYF
- TRBJ2-7 TRBV15 - TGTGCCACCAGCTGGGAGATGGACGTCTACGAGCAGTACTTC CATSWEMDVYEQYF
few TRBJ2-1 TRBV7-9 TRBD1 TGTGCCAGCAGCTATCCGGGACAGTCCTACAATGAGCAGTTCTTC CASSYPGQSYNEQFF
- TRBJ2-3 TRBV7-9 - TGTGCCAGCAGCGAAGACATCGGTAGACTGGATACGCAGTATTTT CASSEDIGRLDTQYF
- TRBJ2-7 TRBV9 - TGTGCCAGCAGCGCCAACATCTACGAGCAGTACTTC CASSANIYEQYF
- TRBJ2-1 TRBV3-1 TRBD2 TGTGCCAGCAGCCAAGGCGGGGGGCACAATGAGCAGTTCTTC CASSQGGGHNEQFF
- TRBJ2-7 TRBV29-1 TRBD2 TGCAGCGTTGGCTCTAGCGGGGGTTCCTACGAGCAGTACTTC CSVGSSGGSYEQYF
- TRBJ2-1 TRBV24-1 TRBD1 TGTGCCACCAGTGACCCCAAGGACAGGACCTACAATGAGCAGTTCTTC CATSDPKDRTYNEQFF
- TRBJ1-4 TRBV3-1 - TGTGCCAGCAGCTCTGGAGGGGGGGCTAATGAAAAACTGTTTTTT CASSSGGGANEKLFF
- TRBJ2-7 TRBV27 TRBD1 TGTGCCAGCAGCTGGGACAGGGCGGGCGAGCAGTACTTC CASSWDRAGEQYF
few TRBJ2-3 TRBV28 - TGTGCCAGCGCGACCACCCAGGGGGGGGGCTTCACAGATACGCAGTATTTT CASATTQGGGFTDTQYF
- TRBJ2-1 TRBV28 - TGTGCCAGCGGCGCGGCAGGGAATTACAATGAGCAGTTCTTC CASGAAGNYNEQFF
- TRBJ2-1 TRBV9 - TGTGCCAGCAGCGTAGGGGGAGTGGATGAGCAGTTCTTC CASSVGGVDEQFF
- TRBJ1-2 TRBV4-3 - TGCGCCAGCAGCCTATCTCAGGGGAAAGTGGAGGGCTACACCTTC CASSLSQGKVEGYTF
- TRBJ2-7 TRBV20-1 - TGCAGTGCTAGAGGGATTGGCGGATCCTACGAGCAGTACTTC CSARGIGGSYEQYF
- TRBJ2-7 TRBV6-2/TRBV6-3 TRBD2 TGTGCCGTGACGACTAGCGGGCGTTCCTACGAGCAGTACTTC CAVTTSGRSYEQYF
few TRBJ2-3 TRBV6-4 - TGTGCCAGCAGCCCCCATCCGGAGGGCACAGATACGCAGTATTTT CASSPHPEGTDTQYF
- TRBJ2-3 TRBV19 - TGTGCCAGTAGTATAGATGCTAGCAGCTACACAGATACGCAGTATTTT CASSIDASSYTDTQYF
- TRBJ2-4 TRBV5-1 TRBD1 TGCGCCAGCAGCTTGACGGACAGGGGCTACAATGAGCAGTACTTC CASSLTDRGYNEQYF
few TRBJ2-7 TRBV6-5 TRBD1 TGTGCCAGCAGACCCCTAAGGACAGGGGGCAACGAGCAGTACTTC CASRPLRTGGNEQYF
- TRBJ2-5 TRBV7-2 - TGTGCCAGCAGCTTAGCGGTGACGGGTAGCCAAGAGACCCAGTACTTC CASSLAVTGSQETQYF
- TRBJ2-2 TRBV2 TRBD1 TGTGCCAGCAGTTTTAACAGGGGGTCGGGCACCGGGGAGCTGTTTTTT CASSFNRGSGTGELFF
- TRBJ2-2 TRBV5-1 - TGCGCCAGCGCTTCTGACCGGGAGCTGTTTTTT CASASDRELFF
- TRBJ2-1 TRBV28 - TGTGCCAGCAGGCCGGAACAGCTCTACAATGAGCAGTTCTTC CASRPEQLYNEQFF
few TRBJ2-3 TRBV7-2 - TGTGCCAGCAGCTTAGGTTCGGGGGGCGAAGGCACAGATACGCAGTATTTT CASSLGSGGEGTDTQYF
- TRBJ1-6 TRBV6-6 TRBD1 TGTGCCAGCAGTTACTCGCAGGGGGCCTCCTATAATTCACCCCTCCACTTT CASSYSQGASYNSPLHF
few TRBJ1-1 TRBV5-1 - TGCGCCAGCAGCTTGGCGGGGGGACCCCAATCGAACACTGAAGCTTTCTTT CASSLAGGPQSNTEAFF
once TRBJ1-5 TRBV5-1 - TGCGCCAGCAGCGTTACACCGGGACAAGGTAATCAGCCCCAGCATTTT CASSVTPGQGNQPQHF
- TRBJ1-2 TRBV25-1 - TGTGCCAGCTGCCCTGGGGGAACCTATGGCTACACCTTC CASCPGGTYGYTF
few TRBJ2-1 TRBV5-1 TRBD2 TGCGCCAGCAGCTCCTTAGCGGGGGGGGACAATGAGCAGTTCTTC CASSSLAGGDNEQFF
- TRBJ1-5 TRBV5-1 - TGCGCCAGCAGCTTGGGTTGGCAAGAAAATCAGCCCCAGCATTTT CASSLGWQENQPQHF
few TRBJ2-3 TRBV7-2 TRBD2 TGTGCCAGCAGCTTAGCGGTCCTAGCGGGGGACACAGATACGCAGTATTTT CASSLAVLAGDTDTQYF